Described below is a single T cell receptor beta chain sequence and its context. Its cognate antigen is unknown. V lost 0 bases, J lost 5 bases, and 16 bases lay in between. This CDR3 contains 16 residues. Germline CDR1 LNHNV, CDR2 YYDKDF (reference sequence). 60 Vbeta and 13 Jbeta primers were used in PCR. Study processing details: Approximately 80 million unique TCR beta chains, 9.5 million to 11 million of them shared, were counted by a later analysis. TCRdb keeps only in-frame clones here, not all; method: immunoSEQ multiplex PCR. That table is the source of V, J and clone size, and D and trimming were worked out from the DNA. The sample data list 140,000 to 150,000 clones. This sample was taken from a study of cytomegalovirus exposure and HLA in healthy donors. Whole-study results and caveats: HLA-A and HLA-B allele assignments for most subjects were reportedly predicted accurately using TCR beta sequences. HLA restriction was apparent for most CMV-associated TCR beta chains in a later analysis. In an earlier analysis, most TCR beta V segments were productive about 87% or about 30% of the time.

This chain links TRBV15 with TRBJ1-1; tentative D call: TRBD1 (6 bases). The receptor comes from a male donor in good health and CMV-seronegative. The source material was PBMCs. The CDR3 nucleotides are TGTGCCACCAGCAGAGATCGTGGGCGTAGGGGGACTGAAGCTTTCTTT. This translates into CATSRDRGRRGTEAFF.